The 24 T cell receptor beta chains below come from one sample, sequenced in a study of human T cells and chemical hapten exposure. Time point here: pre-sensitization, week 0. As to treatment: therapeutic diphenylcyclopropenone sensitization with weekly scalp DPC. TCRdb re-analysed the RACE reads in MiXCR, keeping a single row per CDR3 protein. This table has roughly 380,000 distinct CDR3 sequences, 5.1% appearing once. The source was whole blood, collected in connection with sensitization to the hapten diphenylcyclopropenone (DPC). These receptors all come from a woman aged 45-65 years with alopecia areata. Some clones in this sample may be carry-over from other donors' samples.

This clonotype has a count of ten or more. This chain connects TRBV19 to TRBJ2-1; TRBD1 agrees at 8 bases. Germline-derived CDR1 and CDR2 are LNHDA and SQIVND (reference sequence). The CDR3 is 14 residues long. V lost 7 bases and J lost 8; bases outside the gene matches: 10. CDR3 in amino acids: CASNRQGNGYEQFF. The DNA of the CDR3 is TGTGCCAGTAATAGACAGGGGAATGGGTATGAGCAGTTCTTC.

This clonotype was counted between two and nine times. The V and J genes are TRBV7-9 and TRBJ1-6; 10 bases are a match to TRBD1. The CDR3 has 16 residues. In germline, CDR1 is SEHNR, CDR2 FQNEAQ (reference sequence). The V gene end was trimmed by 6 bases and the J gene end by 0 bases; junction bases not matched to a gene: 2. DNA for the CDR3: TGTGCCAGCAGGGGACAGGGGAGCTCCTATAATTCACCCCTCCACTTT. Translation: CASRGQGSSYNSPLHF.

The V and J genes are TRBV28 and TRBJ1-2, with 11 bases matching TRBD1. The CDR3 consists of 17 residues. Trimming took 5 bases from V and 3 from J; bases not matched to a gene: 11. CDR1 is MDHEN and CDR2 is SYDVKM in the germline V gene. CDR3 residues: CASSPWDRGRVDYGYTF. The CDR3 DNA reads TGTGCCAGCAGTCCTTGGGACAGGGGGAGGGTAGACTATGGCTACACCTTC.

The sample holds a few counts of this clonotype. The CDR3 coding sequence is TGCAGCGTTGTGACAGGGTATAACACAGATACGCAGTATTTT. It codes for CSVVTGYNTDTQYF. This chain links TRBV29-1 with TRBJ2-3; 7 nucleotides agree with TRBD1. The V gene end was trimmed by 4 bases and the J gene end by 2 bases; junction bases not matched to a gene: 6. Per germline, CDR1 SQVTM and CDR2 ANQGSEA. The CDR3 covers 14 residues.

This clonotype was counted between two and nine times. The rearrangement joins TRBV5-3 to TRBJ2-3, with D possibly TRBD2 on 6 matching bases. TRBV5-3 is an ORF; its function is uncertain. The V end lost 5 bases, the J end lost 5 bases, and 21 bases lay between the germline ends. The CDR3 is 16 residues long. CDR3 protein: CARRSHYREQEDTQYF. In DNA form, the CDR3 reads TGTGCCAGAAGGTCTCATTACCGGGAGCAGGAAGATACGCAGTATTTT.

This clonotype was seen repeatedly, ten times or more. This chain connects TRBV13 to TRBJ2-1; 10 bases are a match to TRBD2. V was clipped by 3 bases and J by 7 bases; unmatched bases: 9. CDR1 and CDR2 from the germline V gene are PRHDT and FYEKMQ (reference sequence). The CDR3 is made up of 16 amino acids. The CDR3 loop is CASSFSGTSVVNEQFF. The CDR3 bases are TGTGCCAGCAGCTTCTCCGGGACTAGCGTTGTTAATGAGCAGTTCTTC.

In this sample, this clonotype turned up a few times. V usage is TRBV7-9 and J usage is TRBJ1-1, with D possibly being TRBD1 (6 bases). Trimming shortened V by 7 bases and J by 0 bases, and 18 bases separated the two germline ends. CDR3 length: 16 amino acids. Germline values: CDR1 SEHNR, CDR2 FQNEAQ (reference sequence). The CDR3 nucleotides are TGTGCCAGCACTTACGGCGGGGCAGGGGTGAACACTGAAGCTTTCTTT. Encoded protein: CASTYGGAGVNTEAFF.

The V and J genes are TRBV20-1 and TRBJ2-2, with 7 bases fitting TRBD1. The germline CDR1 and CDR2 sequences are DFQATT and SNEGSKA (reference sequence). Trimming at V came to 6 bases and at J to 5 bases, leaving 9 bases not matched to a gene. The CDR3 consists of 14 residues. Here the CDR3 reads CSANRGMGTGELFF. The CDR3 DNA sequence: TGCAGTGCGAACAGGGGTATGGGTACCGGGGAGCTGTTTTTT.

This clonotype was picked up many times. V usage is TRBV5-1 and J usage is TRBJ2-5; 8 bases are a match to TRBD1. The CDR3 has 15 residues. After removal of 3 bases from V and 4 bases from J, the junction contained 8 bases not matched to a gene. The germline CDR1 and CDR2 sequences are SGHRS and YFSETQ. CDR3 sequence (DNA): TGCGCCAGCAGCTGGAGTCAGGGGGCTGGAGAGACCCAGTACTTC. Amino acids: CASSWSQGAGETQYF.

This clonotype showed up just a few times. V and J are TRBV6-5 and TRBJ2-3, with D possibly called TRBD1 or TRBD2 (5 bases each). Trimming removed 0 bases at V and 4 bases at J, with 14 bases between. Per the germline V gene, CDR1 is MNHEY and CDR2 is SVGAGI. This CDR3 has 16 amino acids. The CDR3 DNA reads as TGTGCCAGCAGTTACTCAGGACAACTGGGGGCAGATACGCAGTATTTT. This sequence encodes CASSYSGQLGADTQYF.

This clonotype was seen ten or more times. The chain has TRBV11-2 and TRBJ2-7; D not certain. V lost 2 bases and J 2 bases, leaving 7 bases between the germline ends. The germline CDR1 and CDR2 sequences are SGHAT and FQNNGV. The CDR3 runs 13 residues. CDR3 DNA sequence: TGTGCCAGCAGCTTATTCATAGCCTACGAGCAGTACTTC. It translates to CASSLFIAYEQYF.

The chain joins TRBV27 to TRBJ1-1; D gene unclear. The length of the CDR3 is 14 residues. Germline CDR1 is MNHEY and CDR2 is SMNVEV (reference sequence). Trimming cost V 3 bases and J 0 bases, with 8 bases left between them. This CDR3 is CASSLSLMNTEAFF. As DNA, the CDR3 is TGTGCCAGCAGTTTGAGTTTGATGAACACTGAAGCTTTCTTT.

The chain links TRBV18 to TRBJ2-6, with 10 bases matching TRBD1. Germline assignment: CDR1 KGHSH and CDR2 LQKENI. Trimming at V came to 6 bases and at J to 0 bases, leaving 5 bases not matched to a gene. The CDR3 has 17 residues. CDR3 amino acids: CASSPGQGTSGANVLTF. The CDR3 nucleotides read TGTGCCAGCTCCCCGGGACAGGGGACCTCTGGGGCCAACGTCCTGACTTTC. The full variable domain, its missing parts supplied by reference TRBV18 and TRBJ2-6, is NAGVMQNPRHLVRRRGQEARLRCSPMKGHSHVYWYRQLPEEGLKFMVYLQKENIIDESGMPKERFSAEFPKEGPSILRIQQVVRGDSAAYFCASSPGQGTSGANVLTFGAGSRLTVL.

This clonotype was counted only a few times. The chain combines TRBV28 with TRBJ2-1; the D is unclear. The CDR3 sequence is 14 residues long. CDR1 MDHEN and CDR2 SYDVKM come from the germline V gene. Trimming removed 7 bases from V and 1 base from J, with 11 bases in between. In DNA form, the CDR3 reads TGTGCCAGCAACCTGGTGGCTTCCTACAATGAGCAGTTCTTC. This gives the protein CASNLVASYNEQFF.

This clonotype was counted a few times. The CDR3 DNA reads TGCGCCAGCAGTGGGACTAGCGGGACAGGGAGCTCCTACAATGAGCAGTTCTTC. Amino acids: CASSGTSGTGSSYNEQFF. The chain uses TRBV10-2 and TRBJ2-1, with TRBD2 matching 12 bases. Germline V gene data show CDR1 as WSHSY and CDR2 as SAAADI. V was clipped by 4 bases and J by 0 bases; unmatched bases: 7. CDR3 length equals 18 residues.

This clonotype was observed at least ten times. The rearrangement links TRBV21-1 to TRBJ1-1; TRBD1 is taken as the D call from the table, unchecked against the DNA. TRBV21-1 is marked as a pseudogene. CDR3 size: 15 residues. The CDR3 here is CASSKNWDNDTEAFF. CDR3 in DNA: TGTGCCAGCAGCAAAAACTGGGACAATGACACTGAAGCTTTCTTT.

The V gene is TRBV29-1, the J gene TRBJ2-2; the match to TRBD2 covers 7 bases. This CDR3 has 16 residues. Trimming at V came to 1 base and at J to 4 bases, leaving 9 bases not matched to a gene. The germline gives CDR1 SQVTM, CDR2 ANQGSEA. CDR3 residues: CSVEGWGGVSTGELFF. In DNA, the CDR3 is TGCAGCGTTGAAGGTTGGGGAGGGGTGAGCACCGGGGAGCTGTTTTTT.

This clonotype was found many times. The chain employs TRBV18 and TRBJ2-3, with TRBD1 identical over 7 bases. CDR1 KGHSH and CDR2 LQKENI come from the germline V gene. This CDR3 region has 15 residues. V lost 6 bases to trimming and J lost 6 bases; unmatched junction nucleotides: 12. The CDR3 DNA follows: TGTGCCAGCTCCCCCGGACAGGCTCGGTTGGATACGCAGTATTTT. It is translated as CASSPGQARLDTQYF.

This clonotype turned up a few times. The J gene is TRBJ1-5, the V gene TRBV4-1; the D is unclear. Germline CDR1 reads MGHRA; CDR2 reads YSYEKL. The length of the CDR3 is 17 residues. V gave up 1 base and J gave up 4 bases, with 17 bases separating them. In DNA form, the CDR3 reads TGCGCCAGCAGCCAAGGGCCTGGGAGGTCGCGGAATCAGCCCCAGCATTTT. Encoded protein: CASSQGPGRSRNQPQHF.

This clonotype was detected only a few times. The V gene is TRBV7-9, the J gene TRBJ2-4; 7 nucleotides line up with TRBD1. CDR1 and CDR2 (germline): SEHNR, FQNEAQ (reference sequence). After removal of 5 bases from V and 9 bases from J, the junction contained 10 bases not matched to a gene. CDR3 length: 14 residues. This chain's CDR3 is CASSAVTGYGIQYF. CDR3 DNA sequence: TGTGCCAGCAGCGCAGTGACAGGGTACGGCATTCAGTACTTC.

This chain connects TRBV20-1 to TRBJ2-3; 8 bases fit TRBD2. The germline V gene encodes CDR1 DFQATT and CDR2 SNEGSKA (reference sequence). V was clipped by 4 bases and J by 3 bases; unmatched bases: 12. This CDR3 comprises 16 residues. CDR3 sequence (DNA): TGCAGTGCTAATGTCGGGGGGGTAGTAAATACAGATACGCAGTATTTT. Its protein product is CSANVGGVVNTDTQYF.

This clonotype was seen many times. This chain links TRBV6-2 or TRBV6-3 with TRBJ2-1; perhaps D is TRBD1 or TRBD2 (5 bases each). Per the germline V gene, CDR1 is MNHEY and CDR2 is SVGEGT. Trimming removed 5 bases from V and 7 bases from J, with 15 bases in between. CDR3 length equals 14 residues. The CDR3 region has the DNA TGTGCCAGCAGTCCGGGACGGAGAAAAAATGAGCAGTTCTTC. This gives the protein CASSPGRRKNEQFF.

This clonotype has at least ten counts. This CDR3 reads CSAGDTSSGNTIYF. In DNA, the CDR3 is TGCAGTGCTGGGGACACCAGCTCTGGAAACACCATATATTTT. The V gene is TRBV20-1, the J gene TRBJ1-3; maybe TRBD1 (6 bases). The CDR3 is 14 amino acids. The V gene lost 5 bases and the J gene lost 0 bases, with 11 bases spanning the gap. Germline lookup yields CDR1 DFQATT and CDR2 SNEGSKA (reference sequence).

The chain has TRBV12-3 or TRBV12-4 and TRBJ1-1; no clear D gene. V lost 4 bases, J lost 0 bases, and 12 bases lay in between. The CDR3 spans 15 residues. For the CDR3, the DNA is TGTGCCAGCAGTTCGGAGGACTCTATGAACACTGAAGCTTTCTTT. Translating it yields CASSSEDSMNTEAFF.